This entry lists 2 T cell receptor beta chains sequenced from one sample in a study of neurological immune-mediated disorders. Via MiXCR, TCRdb re-called the 5' RACE reads, giving one row per CDR3 protein. The table has tens of thousands of distinct CDR3 sequences, over 5% seen once. Source material: PBMCs. The receptors shown here come from a human donor with multiple sclerosis. The donor label of this sample is uncertain.

This clonotype was observed at least ten times. The genes are TRBV12-3 or TRBV12-4 and TRBJ2-3; 7 nucleotides align to TRBD2. The CDR3 is made up of 15 amino acids. V lost 4 bases, J lost 5 bases, and 9 bases stayed unmatched. The CDR3 DNA sequence: TGTGCCAGCAGTTCTACCGGGACTAACCAAGATACGCAGTATTTT. Translation gives CASSSTGTNQDTQYF.

This clonotype was seen ten or more times. The chain recombines TRBV7-9 with TRBJ1-1, with 9 nucleotides matching TRBD1. This CDR3 is 13 amino acids long. CDR1 SEHNR and CDR2 FQNEAQ come from the germline V gene (reference sequence). Trimming took 5 bases from V and 5 from J; bases not matched to a gene: 3. In nucleotides, the CDR3 is TGTGCCAGCAGCCTTGACAGGGGGACTGAAGCTTTCTTT. As protein: CASSLDRGTEAFF.